A single sample gave rise to the 28 T cell receptor beta chains below, sequenced in a study of blood T cell repertoires in COVID-19. TCRdb's table, derived via immunoSEQ multiplex PCR, lists solely in-frame clones and lacks some. The sample shows 100,000 to 150,000 clones, roughly 90% of them seen only once. The sequencing sample was made of peripheral blood. The receptors were gathered from a man in his fifties or sixties with COVID-19, enrolled during active disease.

The V gene is TRBV14, the J gene TRBJ2-5; no reliable D call. In germline, CDR1 is SGHDN, CDR2 FVKESK. The CDR3 consists of 12 residues. V lost 1 base, J lost 6 bases, and 6 bases lay in between. The CDR3: CASSQGLKTQYF. The CDR3 nucleotides are TGTGCCAGCAGCCAAGGACTGAAGACCCAGTACTTC. Full variable domain (rest looked up from reference TRBV14 and TRBJ2-5): EAGVTQFPSHSVIEKGQTVTLRCDPISGHDNLYWYRRVMGKEIKFLLHFVKESKQDESGMPNNRFLAERTGGTYSTLKVQPAELEDSGVYFCASSQGLKTQYFGPGTRLLVL.

The rearrangement joins TRBV7-2 to TRBJ2-2; a possible D gene is TRBD1 (5 bases). V lost 5 bases, J lost 1 base, and 8 bases lay in between. Germline V gene lookup returns CDR1 SGHTA and CDR2 FQGNSA. This CDR3 has 14 amino acids. CDR3: CASSVGQNTGELFF. In DNA form, the CDR3 reads TGTGCCAGCAGCGTAGGACAGAACACCGGGGAGCTGTTTTTT.

The V and J genes are TRBV6-5 and TRBJ1-2; 7 nucleotides agree with TRBD1. The germline V gene has CDR1 MNHEY and CDR2 SVGAGI. The CDR3 is 14 amino acids. J lost 4 bases, V lost 4 bases, and 6 bases had no gene match. This CDR3 reads CASSFDRAPYGYTF. The CDR3 DNA reads as TGTGCCAGCAGTTTCGACAGGGCTCCCTATGGCTACACCTTC.

This chain connects TRBV7-2 to TRBJ2-1; 8 nucleotides match TRBD2. This CDR3 has 15 amino acids. CDR1 and CDR2 from the germline V gene are SGHTA and FQGNSA. V shed 4 bases, J shed 9 bases, and the junction held 11 bases outside the gene matches. The CDR3 DNA reads as TGTGCCAGCAGCTCGGGGGGGCCTAGATCGGGTGAGCAGTTCTTC. It specifies CASSSGGPRSGEQFF.

This chain uses TRBV2 with TRBJ2-5; 7 bases agree with TRBD2. Germline V CDR1 and CDR2: SNHLY, FYNNEI. This CDR3 contains 13 residues. J lost 5 bases, V lost 5 bases, and 5 bases had no gene match. The CDR3 DNA sequence: TGTGCCAGCAGTAAGGGGAGGGAGGAGACCCAGTACTTC. Translated, it gives CASSKGREETQYF. Together with reference TRBV2 and TRBJ2-5, the CDR3 gives the full variable domain: EPEVTQTPSHQVTQMGQEVILRCVPISNHLYFYWYRQILGQKVEFLVSFYNNEISEKSEIFDDQFSVERPDGSNFTLKIRSTKLEDSAMYFCASSKGREETQYFGPGTRLLVL.

The J gene is TRBJ1-4, the V gene TRBV24-1, with 8 bases fitting TRBD1. Germline V gives CDR1 KGHDR, CDR2 SFDVKD. This CDR3 spans 14 amino acids. J gave up 8 bases and V 4 bases, and 5 bases lay outside the gene matches. The CDR3 is CATSDGTGGEKLFF. For the CDR3, the DNA is TGTGCCACCAGTGACGGGACAGGAGGGGAAAAACTGTTTTTT.

This clone was recorded only once. The J gene is TRBJ2-7, the V gene TRBV7-6, with D tentatively TRBD1 (7 bases). Per germline, CDR1 SGHVS and CDR2 FNYEAQ. CDR3 size: 15 residues. V was trimmed by 6 bases and J by 5 bases, leaving 20 bases between them. Written as DNA, the CDR3 is TGTGCCAGCAGTTTATCAGGGGGAGGTGTACACGAGCAGTACTTC. Its translation is CASSLSGGGVHEQYF.

The chain couples TRBV6-5 to TRBJ2-1; 8 bases are a match to TRBD1. Germline V gene sequence: CDR1 MNHEY, CDR2 SVGAGI. The CDR3 length is 15 residues. V trimming: 2 bases; J trimming: 8 bases; junction bases outside the gene matches: 8. CDR3 DNA: TGTGCCAGCAGTTACGCGGCAGGGGGCCTCTATGAGCAGTTCTTC. Translation gives CASSYAAGGLYEQFF.

This chain uses TRBV18 with TRBJ2-7, with unresolved D. The CDR3 contains 13 residues. Germline assignment: CDR1 KGHSH and CDR2 LQKENI. The V end lost 1 base, the J end lost 4 bases, and 8 bases lay between the germline ends. Written as DNA, the CDR3 is TGTGCCAGCTCACCACAGCAGGTATACGAGCAGTACTTC. Its protein product is CASSPQQVYEQYF.

The V call is TRBV2, the J call TRBJ2-2; 11 positions match TRBD2. J was trimmed by 0 bases and V by 3 bases; bases with no gene match: 12. The CDR3 has 20 residues. Germline V gene data show CDR1 as SNHLY and CDR2 as FYNNEI. CDR3 in DNA: TGTGCCAGCAGTGATCCCTCGACTAGCGGGGAACTCGCGAACACCGGGGAGCTGTTTTTT. Its translation is CASSDPSTSGELANTGELFF.

The V call is TRBV19, the J call TRBJ2-5; possible D gene TRBD1, 5 bases. From germline, CDR1 is LNHDA and CDR2 SQIVND (reference sequence). This CDR3 contains 13 residues. Trimming pared 4 bases from V and 4 bases from J, leaving 10 bases between. CDR3: CASSKQVGETQYF. The CDR3 nucleotides read TGTGCCAGTAGTAAACAGGTTGGAGAGACCCAGTACTTC.

This clone was observed a single time. The chain carries TRBV4-2 and TRBJ1-5; D is uncertain. Trimming removed 3 bases from V and 0 bases from J, with 12 bases in between. Germline CDR1 reads LGHNA; CDR2 reads YNFKEQ. This CDR3 is built from 16 residues. CDR3 coding DNA: TGTGCCAGCAGCCACGCCACTGTAACTAGCAATCAGCCCCAGCATTTT. Translation gives CASSHATVTSNQPQHF.

The genes are TRBV6-5 and TRBJ2-7; D gene unclear. This CDR3 is 14 amino acids long. CDR1 is MNHEY and CDR2 is SVGAGI in the germline V gene. V was trimmed by 0 bases and J by 5 bases, leaving 11 bases between them. The CDR3 sequence is CASSYSSGQDEQYF. In nucleotides, the CDR3 is TGTGCCAGCAGTTACTCGTCAGGCCAGGACGAGCAGTACTTC.

The rearrangement uses TRBV2 and TRBJ1-2; a possible D gene is TRBD1 (6 bases). This CDR3 has 13 residues. Between the trimmed V and J ends, which lost 5 bases and 5 bases, there was a span of 12 bases. Germline loops: CDR1 SNHLY, CDR2 FYNNEI. CDR3 nucleotide sequence: TGTGCCAGCAGTCAAAGGGGGGGGTATGGCTACACCTTC. This gives the protein CASSQRGGYGYTF.

This chain links TRBV5-6 with TRBJ2-1; 8 bases line up with TRBD2. This CDR3 spans 16 amino acids. The J segment lost 3 bases and the V segment lost 5 bases, leaving 10 bases of the junction unmatched. Germline V CDR1 and CDR2: SGHDT, YYEEEE. CDR3 coding DNA: TGTGCCAGCAGACCTACTAGCGGAGGACTCTACAATGAGCAGTTCTTC. This gives the protein CASRPTSGGLYNEQFF.

As to this clone: Different DNA sequences within this sample yield the same CDR3. The chain couples TRBV27 to TRBJ1-2, with TRBD1 matching 8 bases. The CDR3 spans 14 residues. The V and J ends lost 5 bases and 2 bases, in that order; junction bases with no gene match: 4. Germline CDR1 MNHEY, CDR2 SMNVEV (reference sequence). CDR3 DNA: TGTGCCAGCAGTCCGCGACAGGGGAACTATGGCTACACCTTC. This gives the protein CASSPRQGNYGYTF.

CDR3 region: CAWSGKVGDRGPTGELFF. The CDR3 nucleotides read TGTGCCTGGAGTGGAAAAGTTGGTGACAGGGGGCCCACCGGGGAGCTGTTTTTT. The chain recombines TRBV30 with TRBJ2-2, with 10 bases that match TRBD1. V dropped 1 base and J dropped 4; count of bases not matched to a gene: 12. This CDR3 comprises 18 residues. Germline V gene sequence: CDR1 GTSNPN, CDR2 SVGIG (reference sequence).

This clone was seen a single time. This chain connects TRBV5-1 to TRBJ1-2; the match to TRBD1 covers 7 bases. CDR1 and CDR2 (germline): SGHRS, YFSETQ. V lost 4 bases and J lost 1; bases outside the gene matches: 7. This CDR3 contains 15 residues. The CDR3 reads CASSTRQGRNYGYTF. Written as DNA, the CDR3 is TGCGCCAGCAGCACAAGACAGGGACGTAACTATGGCTACACCTTC.

The chain recombines TRBV7-3 with TRBJ2-7; TRBD1 matches 8 bases. The length of the CDR3 is 16 residues. Germline V CDR1 and CDR2: SGHTA, FQGTGA. The junction had 6 bases not matched to a gene; V was cut back by 2 bases and J by 0 bases. As DNA, the CDR3 is TGTGCCAGCAGCTTAGGAGGACAGGGAACCTCCTACGAGCAGTACTTC. Protein product: CASSLGGQGTSYEQYF.

The CDR3 nucleotides are TGTGCCAGCAGCTTAAGGGGGGGCGAGCAGTACTTC. Translated, it gives CASSLRGGEQYF. The V gene is TRBV7-2, the J gene TRBJ2-7; D might be TRBD2 (7 bases). V was pared by 2 bases and J by 6 bases, with 8 bases between. The CDR3 length is 12 residues. Germline assignment: CDR1 SGHTA and CDR2 FQGNSA.

CDR3 DNA sequence: TGCGCCAGCAGCTTGGTAGGGGTGTCGGGAAACACCATATATTTT. It specifies CASSLVGVSGNTIYF. This rearrangement joins TRBV5-1 to TRBJ1-3, with D tentatively TRBD1 (5 bases). CDR1 SGHRS and CDR2 YFSETQ come from the germline V gene. Trimming pared 0 bases from V and 4 bases from J, leaving 11 bases between. This CDR3 spans 15 amino acids.

The rearrangement links TRBV19 to TRBJ1-2; 8 bases fit TRBD1. The germline gives CDR1 LNHDA, CDR2 SQIVND (reference sequence). This CDR3 has 14 amino acids. V lost 3 bases to trimming and J lost 2 bases; unmatched junction nucleotides: 2. The CDR3 nucleotides are TGTGCCAGTAGTATGACAGGGGTAAACTATGGCTACACCTTC. Translation: CASSMTGVNYGYTF.

V and J are TRBV12-3 or TRBV12-4 and TRBJ1-4; D is uncertain. The CDR3 runs to 11 residues. With 6 bases removed from V and 7 bases from J, the gap between germline ends came to 6 bases. Here the CDR3 DNA reads TGTGCCAGCAGGGAGGTTGAAAAACTGTTTTTT. Translation: CASREVEKLFF.

V is TRBV6-5 and J is TRBJ1-1; possible D gene TRBD1, 5 bases. Germline values: CDR1 MNHEY, CDR2 SVGAGI. CDR3 length equals 14 residues. The V end was cut by 2 bases, the J end by 3 bases, with 10 bases between. The CDR3 nucleotides are TGTGCCAGCAGTTACGGGGGGTTGCACACTGAAGCTTTCTTT. This sequence encodes CASSYGGLHTEAFF.

The V call is TRBV2, the J call TRBJ1-6; D is unresolved. Germline V gene lookup returns CDR1 SNHLY and CDR2 FYNNEI. Trimming removed 7 bases at V and 6 bases at J, with 16 bases between. The CDR3 runs 15 residues. This CDR3 reads CASTREGRFNSPLHF. In DNA, the CDR3 is TGTGCCAGCACGAGGGAGGGTCGGTTTAATTCACCCCTCCACTTT.

V usage is TRBV7-2 and J usage is TRBJ2-1; 15 positions agree with TRBD2. Germline-derived CDR1 and CDR2 are SGHTA and FQGNSA. The V and J ends lost 8 bases and 4 bases, in that order; junction bases with no gene match: 15. The CDR3 covers 19 residues. This CDR3 is CASGPIPGLAGGGYNEQFF. The CDR3 DNA is TGTGCCAGCGGGCCCATCCCGGGACTAGCGGGGGGAGGATACAATGAGCAGTTCTTC.

V is TRBV9 and J is TRBJ2-7; 9 nucleotides align to TRBD2. Germline V gene lookup returns CDR1 SGDLS and CDR2 YYNGEE. The CDR3 covers 15 residues. After removal of 4 bases from V and 0 bases from J, the junction contained 5 bases not matched to a gene. The CDR3 DNA reads as TGTGCCAGCAGCCCTAGCGGGGAAATCTCCTACGAGCAGTACTTC. Translating it yields CASSPSGEISYEQYF.

The J gene is TRBJ2-4, the V gene TRBV30, with 7 bases aligning to TRBD1. Germline CDR1 reads GTSNPN; CDR2 reads SVGIG (reference sequence). J was trimmed by 5 bases and V by 4 bases; bases with no gene match: 5. The CDR3 contains 13 residues. The DNA for the CDR3 is TGTGCCTGGAATAGGGACAGCCAAAACATTCAGTACTTC. Its protein product is CAWNRDSQNIQYF. The complete variable domain, with remaining parts taken from reference TRBV30 and TRBJ2-4, reads SQTIHQWPATLVQPVGSPLSLECTVEGTSNPNLYWYRQAAGRGLQLLFYSVGIGQISSEVPQNLSASRPQDRQFILSSKKLLLSDSGFYLCAWNRDSQNIQYFGAGTRLSVL.